The text below deals with one T cell receptor beta chain. Its antigen is undetermined. CDR1 is SGHRS and CDR2 is YFSETQ in the germline V gene. V lost 0 bases and J lost 10; bases outside the gene matches: 5. The CDR3 sequence is 14 residues long. A library of TCRbeta sequences, prepared with unique molecular identifiers, was generated. TCRdb reanalysed the PCR reads using MiXCR and keeps one entry per CDR3 protein. The profile shows roughly 670,000 distinct CDR3 sequences, around 13% of them singletons. The data were taken from a study of T-cell reconstitution after alpha-beta-depleted transplantation in children. General observations from the study: Surviving thymic progenitors and recipient T cells were the source of high TCRbeta diversity at day 60 in some patients. There were reportedly several hundred expanded graft clones from which alpha-beta T cells came about two months after transplant. One year after transplant, T-cell counts and diversity came mostly from newly produced T cells.

V gene TRBV5-1 combines with J gene TRBJ2-1; 9 nucleotides match TRBD1. The sequence came from a girl aged 2-10 years with congenital amegakaryocytic thrombocytopenia, due to receive a stem cell transplant. Sequences were derived from PBMCs, sampled before TCRalphabeta/CD19-depleted stem cell transplant. This CDR3 is CASSLGDRVGEQFF. The CDR3 DNA reads as TGCGCCAGCAGCTTGGGGGACAGGGTGGGCGAGCAGTTCTTC.